These T cell receptor beta chains were read from a single sample in a study of OX40 agonist ivuxolimab in advanced cancers. The data were produced by immunoSEQ multiplex PCR, yet TCRdb's version contains in-frame clones alone and is incomplete. Found here are over 40,000 clones, around 88% of them singletons; the top ten hold more than 13%. The sample here was CD4+ or CD8+ T cells sorted from blood, taken in a trial of the OX40 agonist ivuxolimab. The receptors come from an adult with an advanced solid tumor such as melanoma, head and neck, liver or kidney cancer. CDR3s include the opening cysteine and the closing phenylalanine or tryptophan. The D gene is left open where the match is weak. Clone size appears in some rows only: once, few, many, or a class for an expanded clone.

len: 15
abundance: -
v_gene: TRBV5-1
d_gene: -
j_gene: TRBJ2-7
CDR3nt: TGCGCCAGCAGCACGAAGGGTAACCCCACCTACGAGCAGTACTTC
CDR3aa: CASSTKGNPTYEQYF

len: 11
abundance: -
v_gene: TRBV5-1
d_gene: -
j_gene: TRBJ2-1
CDR3nt: TGCGCCAGCAGCTTGAACAATGAGCAGTTCTTC
CDR3aa: CASSLNNEQFF

len: 12
abundance: -
v_gene: TRBV28
d_gene: TRBD1
j_gene: TRBJ1-2
CDR3nt: TGTGCCAGCAGTTTGGGACAGTATGGCTACACCTTC
CDR3aa: CASSLGQYGYTF

len: 13
abundance: -
v_gene: TRBV6-6
d_gene: TRBD1
j_gene: TRBJ1-4
CDR3nt: TGTGCCAGCGCCGACAGGGGGAATGAAAAACTGTTTTTT
CDR3aa: CASADRGNEKLFF

len: 17
abundance: once
v_gene: TRBV7-6
d_gene: TRBD1
j_gene: TRBJ1-4
CDR3nt: TGTGCCAGCAGCTTAACCGGGACAGGGGTTACTAATGAAAAACTGTTTTTT
CDR3aa: CASSLTGTGVTNEKLFF

len: 12
abundance: -
v_gene: TRBV5-1
d_gene: TRBD1
j_gene: TRBJ1-1
CDR3nt: TGCGCCAGCAGCTTGGACGGACAGGCAGCTTTCTTT
CDR3aa: CASSLDGQAAFF

len: 16
abundance: -
v_gene: TRBV9
d_gene: TRBD1
j_gene: TRBJ2-2
CDR3nt: TGTGCCAGCCGGACAGGCCGGGGAGTAGTATCCGGGGAGCTGTTTTTT
CDR3aa: CASRTGRGVVSGELFF

len: 14
abundance: large
v_gene: TRBV4-1
d_gene: -
j_gene: TRBJ2-1
CDR3nt: TGCGCCAGCAGCACCCGACAGGAAGGGGCTGAGCAGTTCTTC
CDR3aa: CASSTRQEGAEQFF

len: 17
abundance: -
v_gene: TRBV18
d_gene: TRBD1
j_gene: TRBJ1-2
CDR3nt: TGTGCCAGCTCCCTTAGCAACCAGGGGGAGAAGGGCTATGGCTACACCTTC
CDR3aa: CASSLSNQGEKGYGYTF

len: 15
abundance: -
v_gene: TRBV5-1
d_gene: -
j_gene: TRBJ2-5
CDR3nt: TGCGCCAGCAGCTTGGGGGAGAGAACCCGGGGGACCCAGTACTTC
CDR3aa: CASSLGERTRGTQYF

len: 17
abundance: -
v_gene: TRBV4-1
d_gene: TRBD1
j_gene: TRBJ2-5
CDR3nt: TGCGCCAGCAGCCAAAACTATGATCGGACAGGGTCGGAGACCCAGTACTTC
CDR3aa: CASSQNYDRTGSETQYF

len: 14
abundance: -
v_gene: TRBV10-3
d_gene: -
j_gene: TRBJ1-1
CDR3nt: TGTGCCATCAGTGAAACACAGGGCGGGACTGAAGCTTTCTTT
CDR3aa: CAISETQGGTEAFF

len: 13
abundance: -
v_gene: TRBV18
d_gene: -
j_gene: TRBJ1-1
CDR3nt: TGTGCCAGCGCCAGGGGTGCGAACACTGAAGCTTTCTTT
CDR3aa: CASARGANTEAFF

len: 18
abundance: -
v_gene: TRBV5-4
d_gene: -
j_gene: TRBJ1-2
CDR3nt: TGTGCCAGCAGCTTGGTACGGAAATCGGGGGGAGCTAACTATGGCTACACCTTC
CDR3aa: CASSLVRKSGGANYGYTF

len: 16
abundance: once
v_gene: TRBV5-1
d_gene: -
j_gene: TRBJ2-1
CDR3nt: TGCGCCAGCAGCTTGATAGTGGGGAGCTCCTACAATGAGCAGTTCTTC
CDR3aa: CASSLIVGSSYNEQFF

len: 15
abundance: -
v_gene: TRBV7-6
d_gene: TRBD1
j_gene: TRBJ2-7
CDR3nt: TGTGCCAGCAGCGATAGACAGGGGGGCACCTACGAGCAGTACTTC
CDR3aa: CASSDRQGGTYEQYF

len: 12
abundance: -
v_gene: TRBV27
d_gene: TRBD1
j_gene: TRBJ1-4
CDR3nt: TGTGCCAGCAGAGGGGGCGGTGAAAAACTGTTTTTT
CDR3aa: CASRGGGEKLFF

len: 14
abundance: -
v_gene: TRBV7-2
d_gene: TRBD1
j_gene: TRBJ2-1
CDR3nt: TGTGCCAGCAAAGCGATGGACAGGGCCAATGAGCAGTTCTTC
CDR3aa: CASKAMDRANEQFF

len: 13
abundance: -
v_gene: TRBV10-3
d_gene: -
j_gene: TRBJ1-5
CDR3nt: TGTGCCATCAGCGGCTCTAGCAATCAGCCCCAGCATTTT
CDR3aa: CAISGSSNQPQHF

len: 14
abundance: -
v_gene: TRBV29-1
d_gene: -
j_gene: TRBJ2-2
CDR3nt: TGCAGCGCTCAGGGGCCGGGTAACACCGGGGAGCTGTTTTTT
CDR3aa: CSAQGPGNTGELFF

len: 17
abundance: -
v_gene: TRBV7-6
d_gene: TRBD2
j_gene: TRBJ2-2
CDR3nt: TGTGCCAGCAGCTTAGGGATAGCGGGAGGGCGCACCGGGGAGCTGTTTTTT
CDR3aa: CASSLGIAGGRTGELFF

len: 14
abundance: -
v_gene: TRBV7-8
d_gene: -
j_gene: TRBJ2-1
CDR3nt: TGTGCCAGCAGCGAGCGGAGCTCCTACAATGAGCAGTTCTTC
CDR3aa: CASSERSSYNEQFF

len: 14
abundance: few
v_gene: TRBV5-1
d_gene: -
j_gene: TRBJ1-5
CDR3nt: TGCGCCAGCAGCTTGGCCCCAGGAGATCAGCCCCAGCATTTT
CDR3aa: CASSLAPGDQPQHF

len: 15
abundance: -
v_gene: TRBV5-5
d_gene: -
j_gene: TRBJ1-5
CDR3nt: TGTGCCAGCAGCTTGGCGGTAACTAGCAATCAGCCCCAGCATTTT
CDR3aa: CASSLAVTSNQPQHF

len: 17
abundance: -
v_gene: TRBV5-4
d_gene: -
j_gene: TRBJ2-6
CDR3nt: TGTGCCAGCAGCCTGAGGGGTGGAAGCTCTGGGGCCAACGTCCTGACTTTC
CDR3aa: CASSLRGGSSGANVLTF

len: 15
abundance: -
v_gene: TRBV6-1
d_gene: -
j_gene: TRBJ2-7
CDR3nt: TGTGCCAGCAGGGGCGGGGACTCAAGCTCCTACGAGCAGTACTTC
CDR3aa: CASRGGDSSSYEQYF

len: 14
abundance: -
v_gene: TRBV5-6
d_gene: -
j_gene: TRBJ2-5
CDR3nt: TGTGCCAGCAGCTTGGGGGCAGGGTCGGAGACCCAGTACTTC
CDR3aa: CASSLGAGSETQYF

len: 20
abundance: -
v_gene: TRBV4-1
d_gene: TRBD2
j_gene: TRBJ2-7
CDR3nt: TGCGCCAGCAGCCAAGTGGGGGCAGGATGGACTAGCGGGAGGTCCCACGAGCAGTACTTC
CDR3aa: CASSQVGAGWTSGRSHEQYF

len: 12
abundance: -
v_gene: TRBV18
d_gene: -
j_gene: TRBJ2-2
CDR3nt: TGTGCCAGCTCACCGCGAGGGGGGGAGCTGTTTTTT
CDR3aa: CASSPRGGELFF

len: 15
abundance: -
v_gene: TRBV18
d_gene: -
j_gene: TRBJ1-5
CDR3nt: TGTGCCAGCTCACCTATGGGACTTAGCAATCAGCCCCAGCATTTT
CDR3aa: CASSPMGLSNQPQHF

len: 15
abundance: -
v_gene: TRBV4-1
d_gene: TRBD1
j_gene: TRBJ1-4
CDR3nt: TGCGCCAGCAGCCAAGGACTGGGACAGGCTGAAAAACTGTTTTTT
CDR3aa: CASSQGLGQAEKLFF

len: 14
abundance: -
v_gene: TRBV5-4
d_gene: -
j_gene: TRBJ2-7
CDR3nt: TGTGCCAGCAGCTCCCCACCGGGATCCTACGAGCAGTACTTC
CDR3aa: CASSSPPGSYEQYF

len: 14
abundance: -
v_gene: TRBV4-1
d_gene: -
j_gene: TRBJ2-1
CDR3nt: TGCGCCAGCAGCCAAGGACTCCTCTACAATGAGCAGTTCTTC
CDR3aa: CASSQGLLYNEQFF

len: 15
abundance: -
v_gene: TRBV10-2
d_gene: TRBD2
j_gene: TRBJ2-1
CDR3nt: TGCGCCAGCAGGTCGGCGGCGGGAGACCGCAATGAGCAGTTCTTC
CDR3aa: CASRSAAGDRNEQFF

len: 13
abundance: -
v_gene: TRBV7-2
d_gene: -
j_gene: TRBJ1-5
CDR3nt: TGTGCCAGCAGCCGACAGGCAGGTCAGCCCCAGCATTTT
CDR3aa: CASSRQAGQPQHF

len: 15
abundance: -
v_gene: TRBV19
d_gene: TRBD1
j_gene: TRBJ1-4
CDR3nt: TGTGCCAGTAGTATTCTGGGACAGGGGAGTGAAAAACTGTTTTTT
CDR3aa: CASSILGQGSEKLFF

len: 15
abundance: -
v_gene: TRBV7-2
d_gene: TRBD1
j_gene: TRBJ1-2
CDR3nt: TGTGCCAGCAGCTTAGAAGGGACAGGGACCTATGGCTACACCTTC
CDR3aa: CASSLEGTGTYGYTF

len: 16
abundance: -
v_gene: TRBV7-2
d_gene: -
j_gene: TRBJ2-7
CDR3nt: TGTGCCAGCAGCTCTTGGGTGGCGGGGATTTCCTACGAGCAGTACTTC
CDR3aa: CASSSWVAGISYEQYF

len: 11
abundance: -
v_gene: TRBV27
d_gene: -
j_gene: TRBJ2-5
CDR3nt: TGTGCCAGCTTAACTAAGGAGACCCAGTACTTC
CDR3aa: CASLTKETQYF

len: 14
abundance: -
v_gene: TRBV7-9
d_gene: -
j_gene: TRBJ2-7
CDR3nt: TGTGCCAGCAGCCGAGAGGTGGGCAGGTCGGGGCAGTACTTC
CDR3aa: CASSREVGRSGQYF

len: 16
abundance: -
v_gene: TRBV2
d_gene: -
j_gene: TRBJ2-1
CDR3nt: TGTGCCAGCAGTGAAGGTTGGCAGGGCGTCTACAATGAGCAGTTCTTC
CDR3aa: CASSEGWQGVYNEQFF

len: 16
abundance: -
v_gene: TRBV28
d_gene: TRBD2
j_gene: TRBJ2-3
CDR3nt: TGTGCCAGCAGTGCCCCGCGGGAGAGGGTCACAGATACGCAGTATTTT
CDR3aa: CASSAPRERVTDTQYF

len: 18
abundance: once
v_gene: TRBV7-9
d_gene: -
j_gene: TRBJ1-6
CDR3nt: TGTGCCAGCAGCGACGATCGATCAAGACAGGAGGCGGATTCACCCCTCCACTTT
CDR3aa: CASSDDRSRQEADSPLHF

len: 15
abundance: -
v_gene: TRBV30
d_gene: -
j_gene: TRBJ2-2
CDR3nt: TGTGCCTGGAGACGCCGGGACGGGTACACCGGGGAGCTGCTTTTT
CDR3aa: CAWRRRDGYTGELLF

len: 16
abundance: -
v_gene: TRBV7-2
d_gene: -
j_gene: TRBJ1-3
CDR3nt: TGTGCCAGCAGCTTAGGGGCTGGGAGGTCGGGAAACACCATATATTTT
CDR3aa: CASSLGAGRSGNTIYF

len: 15
abundance: -
v_gene: TRBV7-3
d_gene: TRBD2
j_gene: TRBJ2-3
CDR3nt: TGTGCCAGCAGCTCGATTAGCGGGAGAAGGGATACGCAGTATTTT
CDR3aa: CASSSISGRRDTQYF

len: 14
abundance: -
v_gene: TRBV6-6
d_gene: -
j_gene: TRBJ2-2
CDR3nt: TGTGCCAGCACCTACAATGGGGACACCGGGGAGCTGTTTTTT
CDR3aa: CASTYNGDTGELFF

len: 14
abundance: -
v_gene: TRBV18
d_gene: -
j_gene: TRBJ2-7
CDR3nt: TGTGCCAGCTCACCACCGGGCATACCCTACGAGCAGTACTTC
CDR3aa: CASSPPGIPYEQYF

len: 17
abundance: -
v_gene: TRBV19
d_gene: TRBD1
j_gene: TRBJ2-7
CDR3nt: TGTGCCAGTAGTATAGATCAGGGCGGGACAGGGGCCTACGAGCAGTACTTC
CDR3aa: CASSIDQGGTGAYEQYF

len: 14
abundance: -
v_gene: TRBV7-2
d_gene: TRBD1
j_gene: TRBJ1-1
CDR3nt: TGTGCCAGCAGCTCCGACAGGGGTTACACTGAAGCTTTCTTT
CDR3aa: CASSSDRGYTEAFF

len: 16
abundance: once
v_gene: TRBV5-1
d_gene: TRBD2
j_gene: TRBJ2-3
CDR3nt: TGCGCCAGCAAGTTTGGACTAGCGGGATGGGGAGATACGCAGTATTTT
CDR3aa: CASKFGLAGWGDTQYF

len: 15
abundance: -
v_gene: TRBV7-3
d_gene: TRBD2
j_gene: TRBJ2-2
CDR3nt: TGTGCCAGCAGCGTCGCGGGAGTTTCCACCGGGGAGCTGTTTTTT
CDR3aa: CASSVAGVSTGELFF

len: 12
abundance: once
v_gene: TRBV30
d_gene: -
j_gene: TRBJ2-1
CDR3nt: TGTGCCTGGAGTGGAAATCGCAATGAGCAGTTCTTC
CDR3aa: CAWSGNRNEQFF

len: 16
abundance: -
v_gene: TRBV13
d_gene: TRBD1
j_gene: TRBJ2-2
CDR3nt: TGTGCCAGCAGCCCGAACAGGGGGCTGAGCACCGGGGAGCTGTTTTTT
CDR3aa: CASSPNRGLSTGELFF

len: 15
abundance: -
v_gene: TRBV6-1
d_gene: -
j_gene: TRBJ2-7
CDR3nt: TGTGCCAGCAGTGTCGGGCCAACCCAAGGTAGCGAGCAGTACTTC
CDR3aa: CASSVGPTQGSEQYF

len: 13
abundance: -
v_gene: TRBV29-1
d_gene: TRBD2
j_gene: TRBJ2-7
CDR3nt: TGCAGCGCCTTAGCGGGAGGGCTCGGGGAGCAGTACTTC
CDR3aa: CSALAGGLGEQYF

len: 16
abundance: -
v_gene: TRBV5-1
d_gene: -
j_gene: TRBJ2-5
CDR3nt: TGCGCCAGCAGCTTGAAAGGGACCGTCGTACAAGAGACCCAGTACTTC
CDR3aa: CASSLKGTVVQETQYF

len: 14
abundance: -
v_gene: TRBV27
d_gene: -
j_gene: TRBJ2-6
CDR3nt: TGTGCCAGCAGCCCACTCTCTGGGGCCAACGTCCTGACTTTC
CDR3aa: CASSPLSGANVLTF

len: 18
abundance: -
v_gene: TRBV7-5
d_gene: -
j_gene: TRBJ2-1
CDR3nt: TGTGCCAGAAGGCAGCGGCGGGGACTAGCGGGAGAGGGGAATGAGCAGTTCTTC
CDR3aa: CARRQRRGLAGEGNEQFF

len: 15
abundance: once
v_gene: TRBV11-2
d_gene: -
j_gene: TRBJ2-7
CDR3nt: TGTGCCAGCAGCTTAGAACGGGGCGAGTTCTACGAGCAGTACTTC
CDR3aa: CASSLERGEFYEQYF